The source of this TCR beta chain is a study of shared clonotypes between healthy human individuals. Turning to the study itself: The composition of the donors was a couple of women and a few men aged 18 to 49. Whole-study findings and limits: Compared with clonotypes that all four donors shared, non-shared clonotypes had lower generation probabilities.

Only CD45RO-negative cells positively selected for CCR7 counted as naive CD8 cells, so terminally differentiated effector memory CD45RA+ cells were excluded. Genomic DNA of each subset was evenly split across several immunoSEQ plates. In replicate PCRs of sorted subsets, roughly 200 ng DNA, tens of thousands of T cell genomes, was used. Some clones are missing from TCRdb's copy, which holds only in-frame ones; the method was immunoSEQ multiplex PCR. The repertoire holds about 2,200,000 clones, roughly 91% seen once, with under 2% in the top ten. The CDR3 sequence is 16 residues long. The ends lost 5 bases at V and 5 bases at J; junction bases unmatched: 10. Germline CDR1 MNHEY, CDR2 SMNVEV (reference sequence). The sample holds one count of this clone. What it binds is unknown.

The material sequenced was naive CD8+ T cells from PBMCs. V usage is TRBV27 and J usage is TRBJ2-7; 12 bases agree with TRBD1. The TCR sequence derives from a man between 18 and 29 years old in good health. Some clones in this sample may be carry-over from other donors' samples. CDR3 bases: TGTGCCAGCAGTCTTACTCTGGGACAGGGGGCCCACGAGCAGTACTTC. It yields the protein CASSLTLGQGAHEQYF.